The 29 T cell receptor beta chains in this list originate from one sample, sequenced in a study of T cell clusters in autoimmune cytopenias. TRB amplification used 250 ng of peripheral blood genomic DNA. Multiplex touch-down PCR amplified TRB using TRB-A and TRB-B pools in one tube. Reanalyzing the multiplex PCR reads, TCRdb keeps one entry per CDR3 protein, without DNA. The table counts some 1,000 distinct CDR3 sequences; 92% lies in the top ten. The sequenced material came from peripheral blood. Receptors originate from a human donor with an autoimmune cytopenia, with autoimmune hepatitis or in good health (not recorded which).

By frequency, this clonotype registers large. The chain couples TRBV6-5 to TRBJ2-3; absent DNA, TCRdb's TRBD1 call cannot be checked. CDR1 and CDR2 (germline): MNHEY, SVGAGI. The length of the CDR3 is 17 residues. CDR3 amino acids: CASSYNPGTGITDTQYF.

CDR3 residues: CASSRNRGRQETQYF. The chain recombines TRBV6-6 with TRBJ2-5; TCRdb's D call, TRBD1, is unchecked because there is no DNA. CDR3 length: 15 amino acids. Germline CDR1 is MNHNY and CDR2 is SVGAGI (reference sequence).

The genes are TRBV20-1 and TRBJ2-5. Looked up from germline, CDR1 is DFQATT and CDR2 is SNEGSKA (reference sequence). The CDR3 covers 14 residues. The CDR3: CSARGYAIQETQYF.

The V gene is TRBV20-1, the J gene TRBJ2-7; TCRdb outputs TRBD2, but without DNA this stays unchecked. CDR1 is DFQATT and CDR2 is SNEGSKA in the germline V gene (reference sequence). This CDR3 region has 14 residues. Here the CDR3 reads CSARDLAGSYEQYF.

The J gene is TRBJ2-2, the V gene TRBV6-4. This CDR3 is 13 amino acids long. CDR1 MRHNA and CDR2 SNTAGT come from the germline V gene. CDR3 sequence reads: CASSENFFGELFF.

The rearrangement links TRBV27 to TRBJ2-5; TCRdb picks TRBD2, but there is no DNA to check that call. The germline V gene has CDR1 MNHEY and CDR2 SMNVEV (reference sequence). The length of the CDR3 is 15 residues. The CDR3 loop is CASSFFSGGGETQYF.

The V call is TRBV6-5, the J call TRBJ2-1; TCRdb gives TRBD1 as the D gene, but with no DNA this cannot be confirmed. CDR1 is MNHEY, CDR2 SVGAGI, per germline. The CDR3 extends over 14 amino acids. This CDR3 is CASRWGTTRGEQFF.

The gene calls are TRBV29-1 and TRBJ2-5; TCRdb designates TRBD1, a call that cannot be tested without DNA. The V gene's germline CDR1 is SQVTM and CDR2 ANQGSEA. This CDR3 is built from 13 residues. CDR3: CSLGDSPGETQYF.

This clonotype is called medium-sized based on its frequency. The chain has TRBV6-5 and TRBJ2-5; TCRdb's D call of TRBD2 is untestable without DNA. CDR3 size: 15 residues. The germline gives CDR1 MNHEY, CDR2 SVGAGI. The CDR3 region is CASSYGLADQETQYF.

CDR3 residues: CASSDPGRGRETQYF. The V and J genes are TRBV6-5 and TRBJ2-5; TCRdb picks TRBD1, but there is no DNA to check that call. Germline CDR1 is MNHEY and CDR2 is SVGAGI. The CDR3 is 15 residues long.

The chain couples TRBV7-6 to TRBJ2-7; TCRdb selects TRBD2, and the lack of DNA leaves this call unchecked. This CDR3 has 16 amino acids. CDR1 is SGHVS, CDR2 FNYEAQ, per germline. Here the CDR3 reads CASSWGLAGAPYEQYF.

The chain joins TRBV6-5 to TRBJ2-1; TCRdb outputs TRBD1, but without DNA this stays unchecked. CDR3 size: 15 residues. The germline CDR1 and CDR2 sequences are MNHEY and SVGAGI. CDR3: CASSVSGTGGTEQFF.

V usage is TRBV18 and J usage is TRBJ2-1; TCRdb outputs TRBD2, but without DNA this stays unchecked. The CDR3 is 15 amino acids. Looked up from germline, CDR1 is KGHSH and CDR2 is LQKENI. CDR3 loop: CASSPSGRGVNEQFF.

The chain employs TRBV6-5 and TRBJ2-3; no DNA is available, so the TRBD2 call from TCRdb remains unchecked. Germline lookup yields CDR1 MNHEY and CDR2 SVGAGI. CDR3 length: 16 amino acids. The CDR3 sequence is CASSLKTSGMLNTQYF.

This clonotype is deemed medium-sized by its frequency. The CDR3 sequence: CASATGLAGHLVTQYF. This rearrangement joins TRBV6-5 to TRBJ2-3; without DNA, the TCRdb call of TRBD2 cannot be checked. CDR1 and CDR2 from the germline V gene are MNHEY and SVGAGI. This CDR3 has 16 amino acids.

The chain employs TRBV6-6 and TRBJ2-1. CDR3 length equals 14 residues. Germline CDR1 and CDR2: MNHNY and SVGAGI (reference sequence). The CDR3 spells CASSGGGAYNEQFF.

The rearrangement links TRBV27 to TRBJ2-1; TCRdb's D call, TRBD1, is unchecked because there is no DNA. This CDR3 is built from 17 residues. CDR1 and CDR2 from the germline V gene are MNHEY and SMNVEV (reference sequence). The CDR3 region is CASSLPHGGAVGNEQFF.

This clonotype is medium-sized by frequency. The J gene is TRBJ2-7, the V gene TRBV18. Germline values: CDR1 KGHSH, CDR2 LQKENI. This CDR3 has 12 amino acids. CDR3 region: CASSPEGSEQYF.

The CDR3 sequence is CASSKGNNPNTGELFF. The chain links TRBV19 to TRBJ2-2; TCRdb's D call of TRBD1 is untestable without DNA. This CDR3 has 16 residues. Per germline, CDR1 LNHDA and CDR2 SQIVND (reference sequence).

The chain employs TRBV20-1 and TRBJ2-7. The CDR3 runs to 14 residues. Germline V CDR1 and CDR2: DFQATT, SNEGSKA (reference sequence). The CDR3 spells CSATNHESPYEQYF.

Frequency places this clonotype as hyperexpanded. This chain connects TRBV6-5 to TRBJ2-3. Germline assignment: CDR1 MNHEY and CDR2 SVGAGI. The CDR3 extends over 14 amino acids. The CDR3 region is CASSLGSRTDTQYF.

The CDR3 loop reads CASSVGTSNTEAFF. The V call is TRBV6-5, the J call TRBJ1-1; the TRBD1 assignment by TCRdb is unverifiable without DNA. Germline V lookup: CDR1 MNHEY, CDR2 SVGAGI. The CDR3 has 14 amino acids.

The J gene is TRBJ1-1, the V gene TRBV6-5. CDR3 size: 16 residues. CDR1 is MNHEY, CDR2 SVGAGI, per germline. This CDR3 is CASSRGSREVNTEAFF.

The genes are TRBV5-6 and TRBJ2-7; TCRdb's D call of TRBD1 is untestable without DNA. Germline CDR1 SGHDT, CDR2 YYEEEE. This CDR3 is built from 14 residues. The CDR3 sequence is CASSFWGGSYEQYF.

The chain has TRBV30 and TRBJ2-5; TCRdb's assignment of TRBD2 cannot be checked, as there is no DNA. This CDR3 has 13 residues. Germline V CDR1 and CDR2: GTSNPN, SVGIG (reference sequence). CDR3 loop: CAWSPSEQETQYF.

V is TRBV6-4 and J is TRBJ2-3; there is no DNA to check the TCRdb D call of TRBD1. The CDR3 runs 14 residues. The V gene's germline CDR1 is MRHNA and CDR2 SNTAGT. The chain's CDR3 is CASRQGGSTDTQYF.

The J gene is TRBJ2-1, the V gene TRBV20-1; lacking DNA, the TRBD1 call made by TCRdb goes unchecked. The CDR3 has 18 amino acids. The germline gives CDR1 DFQATT, CDR2 SNEGSKA (reference sequence). CDR3 sequence reads: CSAFPNSGTEGPYNEQFF.

This sequence joins TRBV6-5 and TRBJ1-3. This CDR3 comprises 11 residues. Germline assignment: CDR1 MNHEY and CDR2 SVGAGI. CDR3: CASRYGNTIYF.

In terms of frequency, this clonotype is medium-sized. The chain employs TRBV4-1 and TRBJ2-5. This CDR3 is built from 13 residues. The V gene's germline CDR1 is MGHRA and CDR2 YSYEKL. CDR3 in amino acids: CASSPLPQETQYF.